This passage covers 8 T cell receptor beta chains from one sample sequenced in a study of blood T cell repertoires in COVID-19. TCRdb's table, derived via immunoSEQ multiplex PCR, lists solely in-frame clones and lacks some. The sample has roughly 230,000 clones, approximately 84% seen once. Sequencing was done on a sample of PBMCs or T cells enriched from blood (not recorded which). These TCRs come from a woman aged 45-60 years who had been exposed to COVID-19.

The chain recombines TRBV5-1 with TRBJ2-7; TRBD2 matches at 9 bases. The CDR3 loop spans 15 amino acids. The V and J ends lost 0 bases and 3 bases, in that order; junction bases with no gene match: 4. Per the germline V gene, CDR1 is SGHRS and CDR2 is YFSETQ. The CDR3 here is CASSLGLAGNYEQYF. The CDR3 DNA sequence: TGCGCCAGCAGCTTGGGGCTAGCGGGGAACTACGAGCAGTACTTC.

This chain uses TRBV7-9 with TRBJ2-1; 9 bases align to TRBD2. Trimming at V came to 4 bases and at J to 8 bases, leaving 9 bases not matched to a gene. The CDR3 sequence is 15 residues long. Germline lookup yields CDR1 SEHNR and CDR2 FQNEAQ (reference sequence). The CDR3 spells CASSSPAGGLDEQFF. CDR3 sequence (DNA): TGTGCCAGCAGCTCCCCAGCGGGGGGCCTGGATGAGCAGTTCTTC.

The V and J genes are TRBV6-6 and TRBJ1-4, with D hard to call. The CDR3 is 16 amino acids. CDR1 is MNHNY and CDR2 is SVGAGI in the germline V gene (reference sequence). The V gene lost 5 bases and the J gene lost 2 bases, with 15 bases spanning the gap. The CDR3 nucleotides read TGTGCCAGCAGTACCAATTCTGGCGGCACTAATGAAAAACTGTTTTTT. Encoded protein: CASSTNSGGTNEKLFF.

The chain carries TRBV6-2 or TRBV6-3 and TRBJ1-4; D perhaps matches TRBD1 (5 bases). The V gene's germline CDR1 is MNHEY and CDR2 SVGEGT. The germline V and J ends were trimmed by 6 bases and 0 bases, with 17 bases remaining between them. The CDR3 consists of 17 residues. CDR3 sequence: CASSPSQGYATNEKLFF. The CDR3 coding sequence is TGTGCCAGCAGCCCTTCTCAGGGATATGCAACTAATGAAAAACTGTTTTTT.

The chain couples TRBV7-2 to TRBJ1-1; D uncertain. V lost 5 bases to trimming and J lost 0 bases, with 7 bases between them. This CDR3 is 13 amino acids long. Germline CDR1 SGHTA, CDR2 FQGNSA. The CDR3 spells CASSVQMNTEAFF. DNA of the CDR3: TGTGCCAGCAGCGTACAGATGAACACTGAAGCTTTCTTT.

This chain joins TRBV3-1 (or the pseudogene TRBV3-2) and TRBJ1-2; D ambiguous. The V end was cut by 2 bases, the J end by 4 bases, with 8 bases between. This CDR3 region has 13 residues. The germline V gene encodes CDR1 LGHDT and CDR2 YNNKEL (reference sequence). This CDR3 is CASSQFLGYGYTF. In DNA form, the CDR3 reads TGTGCCAGCAGCCAATTTCTCGGCTATGGCTACACCTTC.

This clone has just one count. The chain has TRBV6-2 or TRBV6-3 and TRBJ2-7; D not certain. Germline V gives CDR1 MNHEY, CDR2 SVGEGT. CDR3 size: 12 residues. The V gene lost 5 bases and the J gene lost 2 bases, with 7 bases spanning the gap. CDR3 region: CASSTNTYEQYF. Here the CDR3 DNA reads TGTGCCAGCAGTACAAACACCTACGAGCAGTACTTC.

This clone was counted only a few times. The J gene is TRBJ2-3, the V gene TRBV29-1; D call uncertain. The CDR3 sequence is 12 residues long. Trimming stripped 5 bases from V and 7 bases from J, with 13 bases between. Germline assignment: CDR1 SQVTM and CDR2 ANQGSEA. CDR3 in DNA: TGCAGCGTTTTAACGCAGGCTCATACGCAGTATTTT. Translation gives CSVLTQAHTQYF.